The clone carrying this TCR beta chain has a handful of counts. This entry is derived from a study of blood T cell repertoires in COVID-19. The overall study: The study drew acute and convalescent COVID-19 samples from the United States, Italy and Spain. Sources were T cells, B-cell-depleted T cells, or PBMCs; the material itself was cDNA or gDNA.

The CDR3 is made up of 12 amino acids. Per the germline V gene, CDR1 is LGHDT and CDR2 is YNNKEL (reference sequence). V shed 5 bases and J shed 5 bases, with 10 bases lying between them. Authors' analysis steps: Amplification of reference gene primers provided the estimated nucleated cell counts. Data came from immunoSEQ multiplex PCR; TCRdb stores just in-frame clones and leaves some out. V and J calls plus clone size are reproduced from that table; the DNA served to infer D and trimming. The sample holds about 36,000 clones, roughly four fifths seen once. The sequence came from a human donor in a cohort sampled during active or convalescent COVID-19. The donor label of this sample is uncertain. Sequenced input: peripheral blood. The chain combines TRBV3-1 (or the pseudogene TRBV3-2) with TRBJ2-7, with D unclear. This CDR3 reads CASSIDINEQYF. In nucleotides, the CDR3 is TGTGCCAGCAGCATCGACATCAACGAGCAGTACTTC.